The clone carrying this TCR beta chain was detected only a few times. Its target is not known. The sample comes from a study of T-cell reconstitution after alpha-beta-depleted transplantation in children. Notes on the study in general: There were reportedly several hundred expanded graft clones from which alpha-beta T cells came about two months after transplant. The study traced high day-60 TCRbeta diversity in some patients to surviving recipient T cells and thymic progenitors.

Unmatched junction bases numbered 10, after V lost 0 bases and J lost 4 bases. The CDR3 totals 16 residues. Germline CDR1 is DFQATT and CDR2 is SNEGSKA (reference sequence). Preparation of the TCRbeta library involved a method that used unique molecular identifiers. From the PCR reads, TCRdb called clonotypes with MiXCR, one entry per CDR3 protein. Of 130,000 or so distinct CDR3 sequences listed, 9.7% are singletons. The rearrangement uses TRBV20-1 and TRBJ2-7, with 9 bases matching TRBD2. This material consisted of PBMCs, mostly from graft donor cells, taken 180 days after TCRalphabeta/CD19-depleted stem cell transplant. The receptor's source is a girl under three years old who had a stem cell transplant for combined immunodeficiency, so the T cells may come from the graft donor. CDR3 in DNA: TGCAGTGCTAGAGATCACGCTAGCGGGGATTCTTACGAGCAGTACTTC. Its translation is CSARDHASGDSYEQYF.